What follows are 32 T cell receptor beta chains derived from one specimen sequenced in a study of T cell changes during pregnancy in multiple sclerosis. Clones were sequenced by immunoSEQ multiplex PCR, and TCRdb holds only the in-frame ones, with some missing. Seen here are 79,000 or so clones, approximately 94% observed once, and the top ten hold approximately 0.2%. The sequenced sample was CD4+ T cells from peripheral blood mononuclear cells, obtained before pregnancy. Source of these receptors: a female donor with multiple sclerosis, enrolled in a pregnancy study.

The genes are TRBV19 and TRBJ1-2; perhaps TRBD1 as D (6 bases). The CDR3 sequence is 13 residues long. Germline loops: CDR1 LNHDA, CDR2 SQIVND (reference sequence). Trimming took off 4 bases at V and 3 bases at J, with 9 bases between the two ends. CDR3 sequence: CASSNRVDYGYTF. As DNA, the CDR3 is TGTGCCAGTAGTAACAGGGTGGACTATGGCTACACCTTC.

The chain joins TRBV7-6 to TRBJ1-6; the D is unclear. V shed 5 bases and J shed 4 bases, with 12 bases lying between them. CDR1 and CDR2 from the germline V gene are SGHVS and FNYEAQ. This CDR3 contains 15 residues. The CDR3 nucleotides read TGTGCCAGCAGCAGAGCCCGGGAATATAATTCACCCCTCCACTTT. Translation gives CASSRAREYNSPLHF.

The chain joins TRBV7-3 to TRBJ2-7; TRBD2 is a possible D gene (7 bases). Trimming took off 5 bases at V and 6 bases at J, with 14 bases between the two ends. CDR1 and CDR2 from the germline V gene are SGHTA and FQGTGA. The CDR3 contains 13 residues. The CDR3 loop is CASSQGGVGEQYF. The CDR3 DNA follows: TGTGCCAGCAGCCAAGGGGGGGTCGGCGAGCAGTACTTC.

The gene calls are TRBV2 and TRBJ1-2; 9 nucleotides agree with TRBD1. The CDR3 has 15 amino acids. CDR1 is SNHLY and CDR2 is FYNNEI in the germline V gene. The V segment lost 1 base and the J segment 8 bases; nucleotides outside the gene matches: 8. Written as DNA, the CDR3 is TGTGCCAGCAGTGAAGTAGGATGGACAGGGGACGGCTACACCTTC. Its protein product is CASSEVGWTGDGYTF.

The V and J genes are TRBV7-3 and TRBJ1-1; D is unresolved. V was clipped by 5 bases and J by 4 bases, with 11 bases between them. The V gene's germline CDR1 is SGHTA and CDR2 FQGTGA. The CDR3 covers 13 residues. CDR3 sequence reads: CASSAGGSTEAFF. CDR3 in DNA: TGTGCCAGCAGCGCCGGAGGTAGCACTGAAGCTTTCTTT.

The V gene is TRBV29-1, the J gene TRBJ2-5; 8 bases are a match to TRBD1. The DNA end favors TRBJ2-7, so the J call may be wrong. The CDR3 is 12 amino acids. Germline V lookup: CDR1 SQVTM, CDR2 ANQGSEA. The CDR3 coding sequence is TGCAGCGTTGGCAGGGGGCCCTACGAGCAGTACTTC. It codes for CSVGRGPYEQYF.

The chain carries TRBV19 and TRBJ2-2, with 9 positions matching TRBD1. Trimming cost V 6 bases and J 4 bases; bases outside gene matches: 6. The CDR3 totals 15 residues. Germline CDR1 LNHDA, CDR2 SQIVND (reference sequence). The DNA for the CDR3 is TGTGCCAGTAGGACAGGGGGGACAGGCACCGGGGAGCTGTTTTTT. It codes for CASRTGGTGTGELFF.

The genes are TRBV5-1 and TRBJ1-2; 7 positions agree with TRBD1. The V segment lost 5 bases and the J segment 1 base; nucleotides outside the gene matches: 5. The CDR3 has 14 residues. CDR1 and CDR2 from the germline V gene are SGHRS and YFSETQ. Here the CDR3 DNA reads TGCGCCAGCAGTGACAACAGGGGTAACTATGGCTACACCTTC. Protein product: CASSDNRGNYGYTF. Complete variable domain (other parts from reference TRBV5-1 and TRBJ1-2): KAGVTQTPRYLIKTRGQQVTLSCSPISGHRSVSWYQQTPGQGLQFLFEYFSETQRNKGNFPGRFSGRQFSNSRSEMNVSTLELGDSALYLCASSDNRGNYGYTFGSGTRLTVV.

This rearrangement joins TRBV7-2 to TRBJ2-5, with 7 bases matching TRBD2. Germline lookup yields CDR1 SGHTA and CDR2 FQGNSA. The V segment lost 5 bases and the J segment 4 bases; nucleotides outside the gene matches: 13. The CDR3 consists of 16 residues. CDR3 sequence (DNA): TGTGCCAGCAGCCGTCCACTACGTGGCGGGGGAGAGACCCAGTACTTC. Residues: CASSRPLRGGGETQYF.

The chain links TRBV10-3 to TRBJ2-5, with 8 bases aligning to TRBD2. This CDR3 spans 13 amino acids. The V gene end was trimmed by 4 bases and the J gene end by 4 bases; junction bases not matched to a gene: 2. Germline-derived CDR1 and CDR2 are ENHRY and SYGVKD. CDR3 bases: TGTGCCATCAGTGGTCTAGCGGGAGAGACCCAGTACTTC. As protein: CAISGLAGETQYF.

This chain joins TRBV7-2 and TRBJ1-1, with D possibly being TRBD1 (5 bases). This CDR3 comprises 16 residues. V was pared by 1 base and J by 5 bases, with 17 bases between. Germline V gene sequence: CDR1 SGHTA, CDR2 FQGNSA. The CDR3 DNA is TGTGCCAGCAGCTTAGGGGGCGGGGCGAGGTGGACTGAAGCTTTCTTT. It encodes CASSLGGGARWTEAFF.

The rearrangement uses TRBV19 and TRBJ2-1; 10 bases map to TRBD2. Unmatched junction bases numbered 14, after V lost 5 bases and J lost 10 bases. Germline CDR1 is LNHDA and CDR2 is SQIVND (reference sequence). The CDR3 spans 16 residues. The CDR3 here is CASSSPGAGGPWEQFF. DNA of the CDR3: TGTGCCAGTAGTTCCCCCGGAGCGGGGGGGCCCTGGGAGCAGTTCTTC.

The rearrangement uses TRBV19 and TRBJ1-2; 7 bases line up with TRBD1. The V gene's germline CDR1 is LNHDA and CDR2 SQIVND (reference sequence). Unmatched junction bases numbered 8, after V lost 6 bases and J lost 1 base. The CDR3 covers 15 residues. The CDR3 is CASRDPGQHNYGYTF. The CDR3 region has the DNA TGTGCCAGTAGGGATCCGGGACAGCATAACTATGGCTACACCTTC.

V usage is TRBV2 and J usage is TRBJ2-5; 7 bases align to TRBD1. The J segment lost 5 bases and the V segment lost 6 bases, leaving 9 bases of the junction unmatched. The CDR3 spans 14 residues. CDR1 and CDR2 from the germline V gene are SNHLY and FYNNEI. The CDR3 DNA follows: TGTGCCAGCAGGGTAAACAGGGGTGACGAGACCCAGTACTTC. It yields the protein CASRVNRGDETQYF.

The CDR3 is CASSLRNPELFF. The CDR3 nucleotides are TGTGCCAGCAGCCTACGTAACCCGGAGCTGTTTTTT. The chain couples TRBV5-6 to TRBJ2-2; D unclear. This CDR3 region has 12 residues. Trimming shortened V by 4 bases and J by 10 bases, and 11 bases separated the two germline ends. Germline V gives CDR1 SGHDT, CDR2 YYEEEE.

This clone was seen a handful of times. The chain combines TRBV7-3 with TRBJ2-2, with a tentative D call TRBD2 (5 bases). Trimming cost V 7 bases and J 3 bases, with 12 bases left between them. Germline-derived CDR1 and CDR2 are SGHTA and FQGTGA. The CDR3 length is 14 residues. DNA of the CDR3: TGTGCCAGCACCCCGCTAGCATACACCGGGGAGCTGTTTTTT. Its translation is CASTPLAYTGELFF.

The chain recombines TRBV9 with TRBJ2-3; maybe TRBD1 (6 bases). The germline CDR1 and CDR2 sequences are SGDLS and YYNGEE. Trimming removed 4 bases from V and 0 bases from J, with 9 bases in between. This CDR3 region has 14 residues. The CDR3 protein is CASSPGVSTDTQYF. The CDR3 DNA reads TGTGCCAGCAGCCCAGGGGTGAGCACAGATACGCAGTATTTT.

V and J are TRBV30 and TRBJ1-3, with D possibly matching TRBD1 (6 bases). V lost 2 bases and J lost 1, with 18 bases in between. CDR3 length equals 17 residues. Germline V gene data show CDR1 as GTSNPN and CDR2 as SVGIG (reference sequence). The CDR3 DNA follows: TGTGCCTGGAGTAACCCTTCCGGGACACCTTCTGGAAACACCATATATTTT. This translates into CAWSNPSGTPSGNTIYF.

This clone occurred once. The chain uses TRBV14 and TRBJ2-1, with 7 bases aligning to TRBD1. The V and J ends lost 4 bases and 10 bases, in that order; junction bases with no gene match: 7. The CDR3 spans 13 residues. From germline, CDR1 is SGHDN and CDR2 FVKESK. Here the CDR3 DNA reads TGTGCCAGCAGCCGGACGACAGGGAGCGAGCAGTTCTTC. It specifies CASSRTTGSEQFF.

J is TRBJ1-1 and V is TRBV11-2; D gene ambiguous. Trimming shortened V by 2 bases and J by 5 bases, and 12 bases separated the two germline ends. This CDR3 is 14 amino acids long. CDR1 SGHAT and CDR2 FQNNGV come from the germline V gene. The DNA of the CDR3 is TGTGCCAGCAGCTTAATGCAGGATGTTACTGAAGCTTTCTTT. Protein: CASSLMQDVTEAFF. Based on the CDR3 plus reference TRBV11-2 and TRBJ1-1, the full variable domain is EAGVAQSPRYKIIEKRQSVAFWCNPISGHATLYWYQQILGQGPKLLIQFQNNGVVDDSQLPKDRFSAERLKGVDSTLKIQPAKLEDSAVYLCASSLMQDVTEAFFGQGTRLTVV.

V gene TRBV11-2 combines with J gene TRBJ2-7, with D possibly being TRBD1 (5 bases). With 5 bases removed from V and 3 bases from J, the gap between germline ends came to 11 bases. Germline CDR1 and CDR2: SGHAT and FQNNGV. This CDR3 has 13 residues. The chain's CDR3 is CASSLHRIYEQYF. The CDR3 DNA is TGTGCCAGCAGCCTCCACAGGATCTACGAGCAGTACTTC.

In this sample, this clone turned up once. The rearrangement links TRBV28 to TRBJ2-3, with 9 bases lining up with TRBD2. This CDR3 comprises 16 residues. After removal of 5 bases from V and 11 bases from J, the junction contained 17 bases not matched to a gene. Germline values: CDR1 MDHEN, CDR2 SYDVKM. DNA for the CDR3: TGTGCCAGCAGTACATTAGCGGGAGAGGGGAATGGGGGGCAGTATTTT. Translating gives CASSTLAGEGNGGQYF.

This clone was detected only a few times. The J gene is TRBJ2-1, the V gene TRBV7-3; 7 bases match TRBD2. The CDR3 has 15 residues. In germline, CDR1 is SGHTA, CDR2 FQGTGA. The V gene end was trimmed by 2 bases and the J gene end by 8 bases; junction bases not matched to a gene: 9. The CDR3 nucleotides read TGTGCCAGCAGCTTAGGCCTAGCGGCTTCCGATGAGCAGTTCTTC. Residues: CASSLGLAASDEQFF.

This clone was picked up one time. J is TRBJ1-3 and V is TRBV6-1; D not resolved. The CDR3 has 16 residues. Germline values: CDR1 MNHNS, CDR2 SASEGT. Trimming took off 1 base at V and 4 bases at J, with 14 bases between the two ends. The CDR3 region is CASSEGRRVAGNTIYF. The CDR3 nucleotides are TGTGCCAGCAGTGAAGGCAGACGGGTGGCGGGAAACACCATATATTTT.

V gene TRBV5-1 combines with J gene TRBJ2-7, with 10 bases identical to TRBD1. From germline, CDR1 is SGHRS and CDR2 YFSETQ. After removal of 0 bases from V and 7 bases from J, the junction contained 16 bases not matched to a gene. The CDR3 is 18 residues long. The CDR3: CASSLGVPGTGAVSEQYF. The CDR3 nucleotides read TGCGCCAGCAGCTTGGGGGTACCAGGGACAGGGGCAGTCTCTGAGCAGTACTTC. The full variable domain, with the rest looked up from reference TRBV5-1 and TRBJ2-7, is KAGVTQTPRYLIKTRGQQVTLSCSPISGHRSVSWYQQTPGQGLQFLFEYFSETQRNKGNFPGRFSGRQFSNSRSEMNVSTLELGDSALYLCASSLGVPGTGAVSEQYFGPGTRLTVT.

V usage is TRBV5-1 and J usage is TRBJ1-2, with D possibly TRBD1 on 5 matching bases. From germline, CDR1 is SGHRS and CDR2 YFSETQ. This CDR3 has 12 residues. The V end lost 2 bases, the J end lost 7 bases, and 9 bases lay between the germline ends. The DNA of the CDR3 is TGCGCCAGCAGCTTCGGACAAGGTGGCTACACCTTC. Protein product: CASSFGQGGYTF.

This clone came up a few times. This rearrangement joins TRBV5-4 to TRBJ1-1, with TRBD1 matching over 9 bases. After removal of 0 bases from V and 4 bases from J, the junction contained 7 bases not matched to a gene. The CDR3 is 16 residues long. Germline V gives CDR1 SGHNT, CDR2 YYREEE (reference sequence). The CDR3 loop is CASSLGGWDRVTEAFF. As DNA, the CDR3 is TGTGCCAGCAGCTTGGGGGGCTGGGACAGGGTCACTGAAGCTTTCTTT.

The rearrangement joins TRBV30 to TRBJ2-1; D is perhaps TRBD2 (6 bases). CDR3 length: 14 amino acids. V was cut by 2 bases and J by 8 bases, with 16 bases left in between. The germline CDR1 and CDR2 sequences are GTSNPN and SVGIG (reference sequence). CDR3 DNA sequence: TGTGCCTGGAGTCTCCCCCGCGGGATAGATGAGCAGTTCTTC. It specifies CAWSLPRGIDEQFF.

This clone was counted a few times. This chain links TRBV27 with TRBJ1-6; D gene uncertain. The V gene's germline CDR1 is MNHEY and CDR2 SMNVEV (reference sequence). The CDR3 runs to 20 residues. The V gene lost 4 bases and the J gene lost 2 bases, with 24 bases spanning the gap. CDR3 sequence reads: CASSSLTRLTTTAYNSPLHF. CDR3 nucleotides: TGTGCCAGCAGTTCGTTGACACGATTGACTACTACGGCCTATAATTCACCCCTCCACTTT.

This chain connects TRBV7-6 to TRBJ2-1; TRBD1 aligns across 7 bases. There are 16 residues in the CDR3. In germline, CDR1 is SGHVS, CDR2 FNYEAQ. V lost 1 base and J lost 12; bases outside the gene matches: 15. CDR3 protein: CASSLDPGRGTLVQFF. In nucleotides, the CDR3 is TGTGCCAGCAGCTTAGACCCGGGCAGGGGGACGCTGGTGCAGTTCTTC.

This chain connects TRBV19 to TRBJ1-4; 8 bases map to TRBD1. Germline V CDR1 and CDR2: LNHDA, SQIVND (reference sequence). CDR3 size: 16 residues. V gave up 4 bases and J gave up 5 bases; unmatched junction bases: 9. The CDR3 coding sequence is TGTGCCAGTAGTACGCGCCGACAGGGGCGAAATGAAAAACTGTTTTTT. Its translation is CASSTRRQGRNEKLFF.

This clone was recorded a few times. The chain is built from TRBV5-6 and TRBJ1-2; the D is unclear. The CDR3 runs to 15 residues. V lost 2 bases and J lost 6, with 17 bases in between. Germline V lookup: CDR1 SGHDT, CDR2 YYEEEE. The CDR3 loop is CASSLGRLALDGYTF. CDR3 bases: TGTGCCAGCAGCTTAGGGAGGCTCGCCTTGGATGGCTACACCTTC.